A few counts support the clone carrying this T cell receptor beta chain. Its antigen remains unidentified. The sample is drawn from a study of identical twins. Findings and caveats of the study: With abundant cord blood beta clonotypes, insertions were fewer; memory repertoires showed no such pattern. Compared with unrelated sharing, twin-shared out-of-frame alpha sequences had more low-probability sequences.

There are 11 residues in the CDR3. CDR1 is DFQATT and CDR2 is SNEGSKA in the germline V gene (reference sequence). With 5 bases removed from V and 4 bases from J, the gap between germline ends came to 8 bases. TCRdb re-analysed the 5' RACE reads in MiXCR, keeping a single row per CDR3 protein. Among 500,000 or so distinct CDR3 sequences, approximately 22% were seen once, and the ten largest hold under 0.95%. The same sample was also studied in work on T cells expressing NK-cell markers.

The chain carries TRBV20-1 and TRBJ1-2; D remains unclear. Sample: CD4+ T cells sorted from blood. The clonotype originates from a woman between 18 and 29 years old in good health. CDR3 protein: CSAFKGYGYTF. The CDR3 DNA sequence: TGCAGTGCTTTTAAGGGCTATGGCTACACCTTC.